This section outlines one TCR beta chain sequence together with its context. The CDR3 has 13 amino acids. Germline V gene sequence: CDR1 SGDLS, CDR2 YYNGEE. TCRdb's copy holds only in-frame clones and misses some; the assay was immunoSEQ multiplex PCR. The data contain about 150,000 clones, approximately 90% of them singletons. The data originate from a study of radiation and T cells in renal cell carcinoma. About the research overall: Nephrectomy followed 15 Gy stereotactic body radiation by 4 weeks.

Documented time point: blood 2 weeks post-SBRT. Noted treatment: 15 Gy SBRT to primary tumor, nephrectomy 4 weeks later. This sequence originates from a woman aged 45 to 65 with renal cell carcinoma. The rearrangement uses TRBV9 and TRBJ2-5; D ambiguous. The end of the DNA fits TRBJ2-7 better, so the J call may be wrong. The sample in question was blood, obtained from a patient whose treatment included radiotherapy and nephrectomy. This CDR3 is CASSVLDGYEQYF. CDR3 DNA: TGTGCCAGCAGCGTATTAGACGGTTACGAGCAGTACTTC.